This T cell receptor (beta chain) is from a study of T cell repertoires in cytomegalovirus infection. Across the study: Both recently identified HLA-C-restricted and well-studied HLA-B-restricted CMV epitopes were used in the study.

Study-level results: In two of eight donors, the top clonotype was HLA-C-restricted CMV-specific.

The J segment lost 2 bases and the V segment lost 6 bases, leaving 8 bases of the junction unmatched. This CDR3 has 15 residues. Germline CDR1 is SGHTA and CDR2 is FQGNSA. In this sample, this clonotype turned up many times. What it binds is unknown. MiXCR, run by TCRdb on the reads, gives a single entry per CDR3 protein. The data contain a few hundred thousand distinct CDR3 sequences, around two fifths of them seen just once; the ten biggest clones take up about 48%. Here the sequenced sample was cultured PBMCs, taken from culture after CMV antigen stimulation. The gene calls are TRBV7-2 and TRBJ2-7; 9 bases align to TRBD1. The receptor was derived from a human donor in good health (CMV status not recorded). Some clones in this sample may be carry-over from other donors' samples. CDR3 sequence: CASSSRQGVAYEQYF. The CDR3 DNA is TGTGCCAGCAGTTCTCGACAGGGGGTAGCCTACGAGCAGTACTTC.